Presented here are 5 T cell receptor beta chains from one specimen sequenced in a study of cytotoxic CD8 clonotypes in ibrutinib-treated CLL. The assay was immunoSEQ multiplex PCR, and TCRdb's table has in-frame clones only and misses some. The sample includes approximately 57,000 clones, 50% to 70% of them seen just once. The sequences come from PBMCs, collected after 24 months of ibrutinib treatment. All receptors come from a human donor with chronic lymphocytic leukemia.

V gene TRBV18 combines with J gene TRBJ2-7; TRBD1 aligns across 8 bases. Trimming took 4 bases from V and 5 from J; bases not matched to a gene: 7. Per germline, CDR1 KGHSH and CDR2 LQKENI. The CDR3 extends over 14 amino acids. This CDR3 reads CASSRGTGGDEQYV. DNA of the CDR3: TGTGCCAGCTCACGAGGGACAGGCGGCGACGAGCAGTACGTC.

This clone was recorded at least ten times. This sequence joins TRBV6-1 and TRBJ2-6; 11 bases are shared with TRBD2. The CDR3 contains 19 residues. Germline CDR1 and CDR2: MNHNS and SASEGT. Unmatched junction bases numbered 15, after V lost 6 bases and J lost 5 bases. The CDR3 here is CASRESSGGLLYRANVLTF. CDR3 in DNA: TGTGCCAGCAGGGAATCTAGCGGGGGGCTCCTCTATCGGGCCAACGTCCTGACTTTC.

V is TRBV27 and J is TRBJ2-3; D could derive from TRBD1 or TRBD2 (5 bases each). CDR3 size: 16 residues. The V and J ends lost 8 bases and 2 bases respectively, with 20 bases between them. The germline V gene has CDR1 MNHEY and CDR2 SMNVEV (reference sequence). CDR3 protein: CASLSLGAANTDTQYF. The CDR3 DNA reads TGTGCCAGCCTATCGCTCGGGGCGGCCAACACAGATACGCAGTATTTT.

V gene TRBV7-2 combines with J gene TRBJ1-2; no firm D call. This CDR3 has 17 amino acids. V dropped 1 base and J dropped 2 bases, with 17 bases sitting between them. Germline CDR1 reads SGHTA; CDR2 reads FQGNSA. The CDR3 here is CASSLGSTGRLNYGYTF. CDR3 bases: TGTGCCAGCAGCTTAGGCTCCACTGGACGGCTGAACTATGGCTACACCTTC.

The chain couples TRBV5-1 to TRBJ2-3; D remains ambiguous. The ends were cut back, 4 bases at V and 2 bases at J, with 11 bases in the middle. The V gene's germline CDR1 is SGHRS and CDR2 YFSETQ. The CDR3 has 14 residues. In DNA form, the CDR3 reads TGCGCCAGCAGCCGCAGCTCACTCACAGATACGCAGTATTTT. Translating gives CASSRSSLTDTQYF.